A single sample is the source of the 8 T cell receptor beta chains below, sequenced in a study of CD8 T cells in ankylosing spondylitis. In TCRdb, the 5' RACE reads were re-called with MiXCR into one record per CDR3 protein. The sample lists approximately 150,000 distinct CDR3 sequences; approximately 48% were seen once. What was sequenced was synovial fluid, either unsorted or a sorted T cell fraction (not recorded which). The receptors derive from a male donor with ankylosing spondylitis.

The rearrangement joins TRBV7-6 to TRBJ1-3; no definite D call. V was cut by 5 bases and J by 0 bases, with 14 bases left in between. The CDR3 length is 16 residues. The V gene's germline CDR1 is SGHVS and CDR2 FNYEAQ. CDR3 in amino acids: CASSPPQGISGNTIYF. The CDR3 nucleotides are TGTGCCAGCAGCCCCCCCCAAGGGATCTCTGGAAACACCATATATTTT.

The chain links TRBV28 to TRBJ2-7; the D is unclear. CDR1 and CDR2 (germline): MDHEN, SYDVKM. This CDR3 has 15 residues. Deletions cut 3 bases from V and 2 bases from J, with 14 bases between. The CDR3 DNA reads as TGTGCCAGCAGTTTGTGGAGCCTAGAGCCCTACGAGCAGTACTTC. Protein sequence: CASSLWSLEPYEQYF.

This clonotype was recorded many times. The gene calls are TRBV3-1 and TRBJ1-3, with a weak D call TRBD1 (5 bases). CDR3 length: 19 amino acids. The germline V gene encodes CDR1 LGHDT and CDR2 YNNKEL (reference sequence). Trimming pared 2 bases from V and 0 bases from J, leaving 20 bases between. The CDR3 sequence is CASSQPRDPGRSSGNTIYF. In nucleotides, the CDR3 is TGTGCCAGCAGCCAACCTAGGGATCCGGGACGCAGCTCTGGAAACACCATATATTTT.

The chain links TRBV15 to TRBJ1-5, with D possibly TRBD1 on 6 matching bases. In germline, CDR1 is LNHNV, CDR2 YYDKDF (reference sequence). The V end was cut by 5 bases, the J end by 5 bases, with 19 bases between. The CDR3 has 16 residues. Here the CDR3 DNA reads TGTGCCACCAGCCCTTATGGGGGCAGGTTAGATCAGCCCCAGCATTTT. Translation: CATSPYGGRLDQPQHF.

This chain links TRBV6-5 with TRBJ2-1; 9 bases align to TRBD1. V lost 0 bases, J lost 2 bases, and 8 bases stayed unmatched. CDR3 length: 18 amino acids. Germline CDR1 and CDR2: MNHEY and SVGAGI. The CDR3 reads CASSYSLGQGQPYNEQFF. The CDR3 bases are TGTGCCAGCAGTTACTCCTTGGGACAGGGCCAACCCTACAATGAGCAGTTCTTC.

V is TRBV7-8 and J is TRBJ1-2; the D gene is possibly TRBD1 (6 bases). The CDR3 extends over 15 amino acids. Trimming shortened V by 5 bases and J by 3 bases, and 16 bases separated the two germline ends. CDR1 SGHVS and CDR2 FQNEAQ come from the germline V gene. CDR3 region: CASSNWGRGYYGYTF. CDR3 nucleotide sequence: TGTGCCAGCAGCAACTGGGGGCGGGGGTACTATGGCTACACCTTC.

V and J are TRBV7-4 and TRBJ2-5, with D tentatively TRBD1 (6 bases). Germline values: CDR1 SGHVT, CDR2 SQSDAQ. This CDR3 has 13 residues. In nucleotides, the CDR3 is TGTGCTGCCCTTACAGGGCCTCCAGAGACCCAGTACTTC. Protein product: CAALTGPPETQYF.

The chain employs TRBV4-1 and TRBJ1-4; D call uncertain. In germline, CDR1 is MGHRA, CDR2 YSYEKL. CDR3 length: 16 amino acids. V was cut by 4 bases and J by 0 bases, with 12 bases left in between. This CDR3 is CASSPFAGPTNEKLFF. The CDR3 nucleotides read TGCGCCAGCAGCCCATTCGCGGGTCCAACTAATGAAAAACTGTTTTTT.